These 24 T cell receptor beta chains share one sample of origin, sequenced in a study of spatial heterogeneity in lung cancer (dated by TCRdb to the late 2010s). The library was made by 5' RACE. Sequencing used a NextSeq 500. TCRdb redid the processing of the public reads, applying fastp at Q25 and MiXCR, and retained in-frame beta chains. Rows are unified per CDR3 protein, each entry keeping the most common DNA and genes. The sample data list some 1,900 distinct CDR3 sequences, and about an eighth of these were observed just once. The biggest ten clones account for about an eighth of the sample. The sample's time point label, decoded: sample taken at primary tumor resection. This material consisted of normal lung tissue next to the tumor, taken at surgery. Every receptor here comes from a female donor with early-stage non-small cell lung cancer.

This clonotype is classed as medium-sized. The chain has TRBV27 and TRBJ2-3, with D perhaps TRBD2 (5 bases). The germline CDR1 and CDR2 sequences are MNHEY and SMNVEV (reference sequence). The V and J ends lost 3 bases and 2 bases respectively, with 12 bases between them. The CDR3 is 15 amino acids. The CDR3 DNA sequence: TGTGCCAGCAGTTTTCGGGGTATACTCACAGATACGCAGTATTTT. Translation gives CASSFRGILTDTQYF.

This clonotype is termed large. The chain couples TRBV6-6 to TRBJ2-1; D is unclear. Germline loops: CDR1 MNHNY, CDR2 SVGAGI (reference sequence). This CDR3 has 13 amino acids. Trimming shortened V by 2 bases and J by 2 bases, and 4 bases separated the two germline ends. The CDR3 DNA reads as TGTGCCAGCAGTTACGACACCTACAATGAGCAGTTCTTC. Translation: CASSYDTYNEQFF.

This clonotype is termed medium-sized. The rearrangement joins TRBV28 to TRBJ2-1; 8 bases are a match to TRBD2. Germline V CDR1 and CDR2: MDHEN, SYDVKM. The CDR3 is 12 amino acids. The ends lost 2 bases at V and 14 bases at J; junction bases unmatched: 5. The CDR3, as DNA: TGTGCCAGCAGTTTACTCGGACTAGCTAAGTTCTTC. Protein: CASSLLGLAKFF.

This clonotype qualifies as medium-sized (0.01 to 0.1%). This chain joins TRBV5-1 and TRBJ2-2, with D perhaps given as TRBD1 or TRBD2 (6 bases each). Germline CDR1 is SGHRS and CDR2 is YFSETQ. There are 12 residues in the CDR3. The V and J ends lost 4 bases and 9 bases respectively, with 10 bases between them. CDR3 in DNA: TGCGCCAGCAGCCCGGGGGACAGGGAGCTGTTTTTT. Translated, it gives CASSPGDRELFF.

This clonotype counts as large. The chain recombines TRBV9 with TRBJ2-1; D uncertain. Germline V gives CDR1 SGDLS, CDR2 YYNGEE. Trimming cost V 3 bases and J 5 bases, with 6 bases left between them. The CDR3 covers 12 residues. The CDR3 protein is CASSALNNEQFF. CDR3 bases: TGTGCCAGCAGCGCCCTTAACAATGAGCAGTTCTTC.

This clonotype is judged medium-sized (0.01 to 0.1%). The J gene is TRBJ2-5, the V gene TRBV2; 9 bases fit TRBD2. Germline V lookup: CDR1 SNHLY, CDR2 FYNNEI. Trimming took 7 bases from V and 3 from J; bases not matched to a gene: 12. The CDR3 loop spans 16 amino acids. The CDR3 bases are TGTGCCAGCACTCCGCGAATAGCGGGAGCAGAAGAGACCCAGTACTTC. This translates into CASTPRIAGAEETQYF.

This clonotype rates as medium-sized. The V call is TRBV7-3, the J call TRBJ2-2, with 8 bases identical to TRBD2. The CDR3 totals 17 residues. Looked up from germline, CDR1 is SGHTA and CDR2 is FQGTGA. V dropped 4 bases and J dropped 3; count of bases not matched to a gene: 10. CDR3 sequence: CASSSPAGGGYTGELFF. CDR3 DNA sequence: TGTGCCAGCAGCTCCCCTGCTGGCGGGGGGTACACCGGGGAGCTGTTTTTT.

This clonotype was seen many times. This chain uses TRBV2 with TRBJ2-5; D gene uncertain. CDR1 is SNHLY and CDR2 is FYNNEI in the germline V gene. There are 14 residues in the CDR3. The V and J ends lost 6 bases and 4 bases respectively, with 15 bases between them. The CDR3 DNA follows: TGTGCCAGCAGCGGTCCCCGTCGCGGAGAGACCCAGTACTTC. Translated: CASSGPRRGETQYF.

The sample holds one count of this clonotype. V is TRBV7-9 and J is TRBJ2-3; D call uncertain. Germline V lookup: CDR1 SEHNR, CDR2 FQNEAQ (reference sequence). The V end lost 0 bases, the J end lost 6 bases, and 1 base lay between the germline ends. CDR3 size: 11 residues. CDR3 DNA: TGTGCCAGCAGCTTAGCCGATACGCAGTATTTT. It codes for CASSLADTQYF.

This clonotype qualifies as medium-sized. The genes are TRBV18 and TRBJ2-5, with TRBD2 matching 13 bases. The CDR3 runs 21 residues. V trimming: 3 bases; J trimming: 5 bases; junction bases outside the gene matches: 21. CDR1 KGHSH and CDR2 LQKENI come from the germline V gene. The chain's CDR3 is CASSPRTGRRTSGSTHETQYF. The CDR3, as DNA: TGTGCCAGCTCACCCAGGACAGGGAGGCGGACTAGCGGGAGTACGCATGAGACCCAGTACTTC.

This clonotype is categorized as medium-sized. The CDR3 sequence: CASTMRGRSNTGELFF. In nucleotides, the CDR3 is TGTGCCAGCACCATGAGAGGGAGGTCGAACACCGGGGAGCTGTTTTTT. The chain has TRBV5-8 and TRBJ2-2; D might be TRBD2 (6 bases). In germline, CDR1 is SGHTS, CDR2 YDEGEE. The CDR3 is 16 residues long. The ends were cut back, 6 bases at V and 0 bases at J, with 15 bases in the middle.

This clonotype ranks as medium-sized. The V call is TRBV2, the J call TRBJ1-1; maybe TRBD1 (5 bases). The germline V and J ends were trimmed by 8 bases and 1 base, with 11 bases remaining between them. Germline CDR1 reads SNHLY; CDR2 reads FYNNEI. The CDR3 sequence is 13 residues long. Here the CDR3 DNA reads TGTGCCAGCGTGGGGCACCAGAACACTGAAGCTTTCTTT. It specifies CASVGHQNTEAFF.

By sample share, this clonotype is medium-sized. The V call is TRBV7-3, the J call TRBJ1-1; D gene uncertain. This CDR3 contains 14 residues. The V gene lost 5 bases and the J gene lost 5 bases, with 15 bases spanning the gap. Per germline, CDR1 SGHTA and CDR2 FQGTGA. CDR3 amino acids: CASSLEARGTEAFF. The CDR3 DNA reads TGTGCCAGCAGCCTCGAGGCGCGGGGAACTGAAGCTTTCTTT.

This clonotype has at least ten counts. The chain combines TRBV7-9 with TRBJ2-3, with a possible D match to TRBD2 (5 bases). Germline assignment: CDR1 SEHNR and CDR2 FQNEAQ (reference sequence). This CDR3 region has 17 residues. V was cut by 0 bases and J by 2 bases, with 15 bases left in between. In DNA form, the CDR3 reads TGTGCCAGCAGCTTAGCGGGAACTAGTGTAATCACAGATACGCAGTATTTT. Protein sequence: CASSLAGTSVITDTQYF. Looking up the rest from reference TRBV7-9 and TRBJ2-3 gives the full variable domain: DTGVSQNPRHKITKRGQNVTFRCDPISEHNRLYWYRQTLGQGPEFLTYFQNEAQLEKSRLLSDRFSAERPKGSFSTLEIQRTEQGDSAMYLCASSLAGTSVITDTQYFGPGTRLTVL.

In this sample, this clonotype is large. This chain uses TRBV28 with TRBJ2-5; a weak D match, TRBD2 (5 bases). There are 14 residues in the CDR3. Germline assignment: CDR1 MDHEN and CDR2 SYDVKM. Trimming took 6 bases from V and 2 from J, leaving 13 bases between them. CDR3 in amino acids: CASRELEVQETQYF. In DNA, the CDR3 is TGTGCCAGCAGGGAGCTGGAGGTACAAGAGACCCAGTACTTC.

By its share, this clonotype is medium-sized. The genes are TRBV29-1 and TRBJ2-3, with 11 bases that match TRBD2. V lost 4 bases to trimming and J lost 0 bases; unmatched junction nucleotides: 6. The length of the CDR3 is 16 residues. Germline V gene data show CDR1 as SQVTM and CDR2 as ANQGSEA. In DNA, the CDR3 is TGCAGCGTTGTCCGATGGACTAGCGGGAGCACAGATACGCAGTATTTT. Its protein is CSVVRWTSGSTDTQYF.

The CDR3 sequence: CASTPGGSTDTQYF. Here the CDR3 DNA reads TGTGCCAGCACCCCGGGGGGTAGCACAGATACGCAGTATTTT. This chain uses TRBV28 with TRBJ2-3, with 7 positions matching TRBD2. Losses at the gene ends were 7 bases for V and 0 bases for J; bases not matched to a gene: 4. This CDR3 has 14 residues. Looked up from germline, CDR1 is MDHEN and CDR2 is SYDVKM.

This clonotype is termed medium-sized. The chain joins TRBV7-2 to TRBJ2-3, with D maybe TRBD1 (5 bases). CDR1 is SGHTA, CDR2 FQGNSA, per germline. Trimming took off 5 bases at V and 1 base at J, with 13 bases between the two ends. CDR3 size: 15 residues. This chain's CDR3 is CASSPDSLGTDTQYF. Written as DNA, the CDR3 is TGTGCCAGCAGCCCCGACAGCCTTGGCACAGATACGCAGTATTTT.

Judged by abundance, this clonotype is medium-sized. The chain couples TRBV12-2 to TRBJ2-1. TRBV12-2 is deemed a pseudogene. The CDR3 is 15 amino acids. CDR3 DNA: TGTGCAAGTCGCTTACCCCTAGCGGCAGCCAATGAGCAGTTCTTC. Protein: CASRLPLAAANEQFF.

By its share, this clonotype is medium-sized (0.01 to 0.1%). This sequence joins TRBV7-9 and TRBJ2-7, with TRBD1 identical over 8 bases. The CDR3 runs to 15 residues. Germline loops: CDR1 SEHNR, CDR2 FQNEAQ (reference sequence). The junction had 9 bases not matched to a gene; V was cut back by 6 bases and J by 2 bases. The CDR3 is CASRIGTGIPYEQYV. In nucleotides, the CDR3 is TGTGCCAGCAGGATTGGGACAGGAATTCCCTACGAGCAGTACGTC.

This clonotype counts as medium-sized. This rearrangement joins TRBV28 to TRBJ2-7; possible D gene TRBD2, 6 bases. With 3 bases removed from V and 2 bases from J, the gap between germline ends came to 11 bases. Germline V gives CDR1 MDHEN, CDR2 SYDVKM. The CDR3 contains 14 residues. The CDR3: CASSLEGGTYEQYF. CDR3 nucleotide sequence: TGTGCCAGCAGTTTGGAGGGTGGAACCTACGAGCAGTACTTC.

This clonotype was picked up many times. The rearrangement uses TRBV11-2 and TRBJ2-1, with TRBD2 as a possible D gene (5 bases). Germline V CDR1 and CDR2: SGHAT, FQNNGV. The CDR3 runs 15 residues. V was shortened by 6 bases and J by 7 bases, with 19 bases between the two germline ends. The CDR3 bases are TGTGCCAGCAGTCTAGACTACGTCCCTACGAATGAGCAGTTCTTC. Amino acids: CASSLDYVPTNEQFF.

By proportion, this clonotype is medium-sized. The chain carries TRBV5-1 and TRBJ2-2; a weak D match, TRBD2 (6 bases). Germline-derived CDR1 and CDR2 are SGHRS and YFSETQ. This CDR3 is built from 18 residues. V was shortened by 2 bases and J by 0 bases, with 17 bases between the two germline ends. The DNA for the CDR3 is TGCGCCAGCAGCTTCGGTCCCGGGACTTTTTCGAACACCGGGGAGCTGTTTTTT. Its translation is CASSFGPGTFSNTGELFF.

By proportion, this clonotype is medium-sized (0.01 to 0.1%). The chain links TRBV4-2 to TRBJ1-1; 7 nucleotides align to TRBD1. CDR3 size: 14 residues. Trimming removed 0 bases from V and 7 bases from J; junction bases left unmatched: 5. The germline V gene has CDR1 LGHNA and CDR2 YNFKEQ. CDR3 nucleotides: TGTGCCAGCAGCCAAGACGCGGGACAGAGTGAAGCTTTCTTT. Translating gives CASSQDAGQSEAFF.